What follows is one TCR beta chain and its context. Produced via immunoSEQ multiplex PCR; TCRdb's table is partial and in-frame only. The repertoire holds around 75,000 clones, with around 94% as singletons. The data belong to a study of T cell changes during pregnancy in multiple sclerosis. From germline, CDR1 is LNHDA and CDR2 SQIVND (reference sequence). V gave up 4 bases and J gave up 8 bases; unmatched junction bases: 3. This CDR3 is 14 amino acids long. This rearrangement joins TRBV19 to TRBJ2-1, with 12 bases matching TRBD1. Sequences were derived from CD4+ T cells from peripheral blood mononuclear cells, sampled after pregnancy. The receptor comes from a female donor with multiple sclerosis, enrolled in a pregnancy study. For the CDR3, the DNA is TGTGCCAGTAGTACCGGGACAGGGGGCTATGAGCAGTTCTTC. It translates to CASSTGTGGYEQFF.